What follows describes a single T cell receptor beta chain. The data were taken from a study of blood T cell repertoires in COVID-19. Study overall: The study drew acute and convalescent COVID-19 samples from the United States, Italy and Spain. The analysed material was cDNA or gDNA that came from T cells, B-cell-depleted T cells, or PBMCs.

Per the study methods: Estimation of nucleated cell counts relied on the amplification of reference gene primers. Assay: immunoSEQ multiplex PCR; the TCRdb copy retains only in-frame clones and omits some. V, J and clone size were drawn from that table, and D and trimming were deduced from the DNA. The sample carries under 300,000 clones, 86% recorded once. The V gene's germline CDR1 is SQVTM and CDR2 ANQGSEA. The length of the CDR3 is 12 residues. V dropped 3 bases and J dropped 3 bases, with 8 bases sitting between them. This TCR derives from a woman aged 25 to 39 with active or convalescent COVID-19. The rearrangement joins TRBV29-1 to TRBJ1-2; D perhaps matches TRBD1 (6 bases). The sample consisted of peripheral blood. The CDR3 region has the DNA TGCAGCGTTGAGAACAGGGACTATGGCTACACCTTC. Its translation is CSVENRDYGYTF.